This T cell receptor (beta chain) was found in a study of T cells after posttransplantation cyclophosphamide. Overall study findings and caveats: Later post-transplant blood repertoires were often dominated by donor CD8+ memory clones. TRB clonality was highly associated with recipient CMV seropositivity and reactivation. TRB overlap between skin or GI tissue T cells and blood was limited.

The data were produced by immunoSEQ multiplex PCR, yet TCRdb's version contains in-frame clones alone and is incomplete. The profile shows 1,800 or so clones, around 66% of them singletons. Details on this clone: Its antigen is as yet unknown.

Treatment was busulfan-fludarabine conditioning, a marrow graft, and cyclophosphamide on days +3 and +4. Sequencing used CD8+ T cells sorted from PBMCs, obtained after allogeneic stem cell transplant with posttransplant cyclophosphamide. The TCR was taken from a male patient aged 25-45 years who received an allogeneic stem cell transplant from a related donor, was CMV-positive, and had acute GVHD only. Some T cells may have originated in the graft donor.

CDR3 sequence reads: CASSFSGGTWDTEAFF. CDR3 DNA: TGTGCCAGCAGCTTTTCTGGGGGGACTTGGGACACTGAAGCTTTCTTT. The chain couples TRBV7-8 to TRBJ1-1; D is perhaps TRBD1 (5 bases). This CDR3 has 16 residues. Trimming cost V 3 bases and J 3 bases, with 17 bases left between them. Germline V gene lookup returns CDR1 SGHVS and CDR2 FQNEAQ.